The next 32 T cell receptor beta chains were all read from a single sample in a study of CD4 T cells in relation to SARS-CoV-2 and coronaviruses. No antigen has been identified for these receptors. Profiled with immunoSEQ multiplex PCR; TCRdb holds only in-frame clones, not every one. The sample consists of approximately 40,000 clones, 77% of them appearing once. The sample consisted of memory CD4+ T cells from PBMCs, cultured in vitro. These receptors were taken from an adult with COVID-19.

V and J are TRBV5-1 and TRBJ1-2; no clear D gene. CDR3 size: 10 residues. Germline CDR1 is SGHRS and CDR2 is YFSETQ. Trimming stripped 1 base from V and 8 bases from J, with 3 bases between. The CDR3 reads CASSLRGYTF. The CDR3, as DNA: TGCGCCAGCAGCTTGCGCGGCTACACCTTC.

This clone was seen a few times. The chain employs TRBV9 and TRBJ2-6, with D unresolved. Germline V gene sequence: CDR1 SGDLS, CDR2 YYNGEE. V lost 1 base to trimming and J lost 3 bases, with 14 bases between them. The CDR3 contains 17 residues. CDR3 protein: CASSVRSKPLGANVLTF. In nucleotides, the CDR3 is TGTGCCAGCAGCGTACGGTCCAAACCCCTTGGGGCCAACGTCCTGACTTTC. Supplemented by reference TRBV9 and TRBJ2-6, the full variable domain reads DSGVTQTPKHLITATGQRVTLRCSPRSGDLSVYWYQQSLDQGLQFLIQYYNGEERAKGNILERFSAQQFPDLHSELNLSSLELGDSALYFCASSVRSKPLGANVLTFGAGSRLTVL.

The V and J genes are TRBV7-9 and TRBJ1-1; TRBD1 matches 12 bases. Germline CDR1 and CDR2: SEHNR and FQNEAQ (reference sequence). V shed 4 bases, J shed 5 bases, and the junction held 8 bases outside the gene matches. The CDR3 length is 16 residues. CDR3: CASSSLRDRGRTEAFF. DNA of the CDR3: TGTGCCAGCAGCTCGCTCCGGGACAGGGGGCGGACTGAAGCTTTCTTT.

V gene TRBV6-5 combines with J gene TRBJ2-1; 7 nucleotides agree with TRBD2. With V trimmed by 2 bases and J by 4 bases, 5 bases remained unmatched. The germline CDR1 and CDR2 sequences are MNHEY and SVGAGI. This CDR3 has 15 amino acids. CDR3 in DNA: TGTGCCAGCAGTTACGACCCCGGGAGGTACAATGAGCAGTTCTTC. This translates into CASSYDPGRYNEQFF.

The chain recombines TRBV4-2 with TRBJ2-2; D is perhaps TRBD2 (6 bases). This CDR3 contains 15 residues. V was clipped by 5 bases and J by 2 bases, with 12 bases between them. Per the germline V gene, CDR1 is LGHNA and CDR2 is YNFKEQ. The CDR3 DNA reads as TGTGCCAGCAGCGACCCGGGACTTAACACCGGGGAGCTGTTTTTT. It is translated as CASSDPGLNTGELFF.

This clone was seen just once. The chain recombines TRBV3-1 (or the pseudogene TRBV3-2) with TRBJ2-5; 8 nucleotides line up with TRBD2. Germline CDR1 is LGHDT and CDR2 is YNNKEL (reference sequence). V lost 1 base, J lost 5 bases, and 6 bases stayed unmatched. CDR3 length equals 15 residues. CDR3 region: CASSQVQRESETQYF. As DNA, the CDR3 is TGTGCCAGCAGCCAAGTCCAGCGGGAGTCGGAGACCCAGTACTTC.

The rearrangement uses TRBV5-1 and TRBJ2-1; 8 nucleotides agree with TRBD2. CDR3 length: 18 residues. V was pared by 0 bases and J by 0 bases, with 8 bases of the junction left unmatched. Germline CDR1 reads SGHRS; CDR2 reads YFSETQ. CDR3 coding DNA: TGCGCCAGCAGCTTGGCGAGTCTTACTAGCGGCTCCTACAATGAGCAGTTCTTC. Its translation: CASSLASLTSGSYNEQFF.

The chain links TRBV7-2 to TRBJ2-6; D is undetermined. CDR3 length: 14 amino acids. Germline CDR1 SGHTA, CDR2 FQGNSA. V was clipped by 3 bases and J by 0 bases, with 3 bases between them. The CDR3, as DNA: TGTGCCAGCAGCTTTTCCTCTGGGGCCAACGTCCTGACTTTC. Its translation is CASSFSSGANVLTF.

This chain joins TRBV5-1 and TRBJ2-3; no definite D call. The CDR3 totals 15 residues. V lost 5 bases and J lost 0, with 13 bases in between. From germline, CDR1 is SGHRS and CDR2 YFSETQ. In DNA form, the CDR3 reads TGCGCCAGCAGACTGGACGGCGCTAGCACAGATACGCAGTATTTT. Its protein is CASRLDGASTDTQYF.

The V gene is TRBV21-1, the J gene TRBJ1-4; TRBD1 is the table's D call, not checked against the DNA. TRBV21-1 is a known pseudogene. The CDR3 has 16 amino acids. This CDR3 reads CASSKFIRFDNEKLFF. The CDR3 coding sequence is TGTGCCAGCAGCAAATTTATCAGATTTGATAATGAAAAACTGTTTTTT.

In its sample, this clone was seen a few times. CDR3 DNA sequence: TGTGCCACCAGCAGGACCACTAGCGGGAGGGCCAACAATGAGCAGTTCTTC. Protein: CATSRTTSGRANNEQFF. The gene calls are TRBV15 and TRBJ2-1; TRBD2 matches 13 bases. The CDR3 has 17 amino acids. Unmatched junction bases numbered 7, after V lost 3 bases and J lost 5 bases. Germline V gene data show CDR1 as LNHNV and CDR2 as YYDKDF (reference sequence). Variable domain in full (rest from reference TRBV15 and TRBJ2-1): DAMVIQNPRYQVTQFGKPVTLSCSQTLNHNVMYWYQQKSSQAPKLLFHYYDKDFNNEADTPDNFQSRRPNTSFCFLDIRSPGLGDTAMYLCATSRTTSGRANNEQFFGPGTRLTVL.

This clone was counted only a few times. The gene calls are TRBV28 and TRBJ1-2; a possible D gene is TRBD1 (6 bases). V lost 4 bases and J lost 13, with 10 bases in between. This CDR3 comprises 10 residues. Per the germline V gene, CDR1 is MDHEN and CDR2 is SYDVKM. The CDR3 protein is CASSSHRVTF. The DNA of the CDR3 is TGTGCCAGCAGTTCGCACAGGGTCACCTTC.

The V gene is TRBV19, the J gene TRBJ2-3; perhaps TRBD1 as D (6 bases). Germline CDR1 reads LNHDA; CDR2 reads SQIVND (reference sequence). V was shortened by 1 base and J by 10 bases, with 18 bases between the two germline ends. The CDR3 sequence is 15 residues long. The DNA for the CDR3 is TGTGCCAGTAGTATAGGGGGGACAACTGAATATCCGCAGTATTTT. Protein sequence: CASSIGGTTEYPQYF.

The chain uses TRBV10-3 and TRBJ2-7, with TRBD1 matching over 12 bases. CDR1 and CDR2 from the germline V gene are ENHRY and SYGVKD. Trimming cost V 9 bases and J 5 bases; bases outside gene matches: 2. This CDR3 contains 12 residues. Here the CDR3 DNA reads TGTGCCATGGGGACAGGGGGCGACGAGCAGTACTTC. Translated: CAMGTGGDEQYF.

V is TRBV11-3 and J is TRBJ1-1; D gene uncertain. CDR3 length: 9 residues. The germline V gene encodes CDR1 SGHNT and CDR2 YENEEA. The germline V and J ends were trimmed by 5 bases and 7 bases, with 2 bases remaining between them. Here the CDR3 reads CASSVEAFF. The CDR3 nucleotides are TGTGCCAGCAGCGTTGAAGCTTTCTTT.

This chain connects TRBV7-9 to TRBJ1-3, with TRBD1 identical over 7 bases. This CDR3 is built from 16 residues. Germline CDR1 SEHNR, CDR2 FQNEAQ (reference sequence). The J segment lost 0 bases and the V segment lost 5 bases, leaving 7 bases of the junction unmatched. This CDR3 reads CASSRVTGLSGNTIYF. The CDR3 DNA is TGTGCCAGCAGCCGAGTGACAGGGCTCTCTGGAAACACCATATATTTT.

This clone was picked up a small number of times. CDR3 sequence: CASSGGTRYAETQYF. CDR3 nucleotides: TGTGCCAGCAGCGGCGGGACTAGATATGCAGAGACCCAGTACTTC. The gene calls are TRBV3-1 (or the pseudogene TRBV3-2) and TRBJ2-5, with 8 bases aligning to TRBD2. J was trimmed by 4 bases and V by 5 bases; bases with no gene match: 9. Germline assignment: CDR1 LGHDT and CDR2 YNNKEL (reference sequence). The CDR3 spans 15 residues.

CDR3 loop: CASSLRTGSYEQYF. DNA for the CDR3: TGTGCCAGCAGCTTGCGTACAGGCTCCTACGAGCAGTACTTC. This sequence joins TRBV5-4 and TRBJ2-7, with a possible D match to TRBD1 (5 bases). The CDR3 runs 14 residues. Looked up from germline, CDR1 is SGHNT and CDR2 is YYREEE (reference sequence). Trimming took off 1 base at V and 0 bases at J, with 8 bases between the two ends.

This clone showed up just a few times. The rearrangement joins TRBV30 to TRBJ2-3; no reliable D call. Looked up from germline, CDR1 is GTSNPN and CDR2 is SVGIG (reference sequence). This CDR3 contains 11 residues. The V gene lost 0 bases and the J gene lost 6 bases, with 4 bases spanning the gap. CDR3 in amino acids: CAWSVGDTQYF. In DNA form, the CDR3 reads TGTGCCTGGAGTGTAGGGGATACGCAGTATTTT.

J is TRBJ2-7 and V is TRBV1; the D segment call TRBD2 is taken from the table without a DNA check. TRBV1 corresponds to a pseudogene. This CDR3 comprises 15 residues. CDR3 sequence (DNA): TGCACCAGCAGCCGAACCTTCCCAACTTGCTACGAGCAGTACTTC. Translation: CTSSRTFPTCYEQYF.

This sequence joins TRBV28 and TRBJ2-1, with TRBD1 matching 7 bases. Trimming took 6 bases from V and 5 from J; bases not matched to a gene: 7. From germline, CDR1 is MDHEN and CDR2 SYDVKM. The CDR3 spans 14 residues. CDR3 bases: TGTGCCAGCAGAACGACAGGGACCCACAATGAGCAGTTCTTC. It encodes CASRTTGTHNEQFF.

The chain has TRBV28 and TRBJ1-1; D gene uncertain. Deletions cut 7 bases from V and 6 bases from J, with 9 bases between. The germline CDR1 and CDR2 sequences are MDHEN and SYDVKM. CDR3 length equals 11 residues. The CDR3 region is CASTGFAEAFF. CDR3 bases: TGTGCCAGCACGGGTTTCGCTGAAGCTTTCTTT.

CDR3: CSTRGSGGGYEQYF. For the CDR3, the DNA is TGCAGCACCCGAGGGAGCGGGGGAGGCTACGAGCAGTACTTC. This chain connects TRBV29-1 to TRBJ2-7, with TRBD2 identical over 8 bases. The CDR3 covers 14 residues. Germline CDR1 is SQVTM and CDR2 is ANQGSEA. V lost 8 bases and J lost 3; bases outside the gene matches: 12.

J is TRBJ2-3 and V is TRBV4-2; the match to TRBD2 covers 8 bases. CDR1 and CDR2 (germline): LGHNA, YNFKEQ. The CDR3 covers 19 residues. After removal of 3 bases from V and 2 bases from J, the junction contained 16 bases not matched to a gene. The DNA of the CDR3 is TGTGCCAGCAGCCACGCATTACTACCGGAGACTAGCGTCACAGATACGCAGTATTTT. This translates into CASSHALLPETSVTDTQYF.

The rearrangement uses TRBV19 and TRBJ1-1, with D unclear. Germline CDR1 and CDR2: LNHDA and SQIVND (reference sequence). V lost 3 bases and J 3 bases, leaving 8 bases between the germline ends. The CDR3 runs to 13 residues. The CDR3 protein is CASSISEDTEAFF. The CDR3 DNA reads as TGTGCCAGTAGTATCAGTGAGGACACTGAAGCTTTCTTT. The full variable domain, completed using reference TRBV19 and TRBJ1-1, is DGGITQSPKYLFRKEGQNVTLSCEQNLNHDAMYWYRQDPGQGLRLIYYSQIVNDFQKGDIAEGYSVSREKKESFPLTVTSAQKNPTAFYLCASSISEDTEAFFGQGTRLTVV.

The rearrangement links TRBV19 to TRBJ1-1; 7 nucleotides agree with TRBD1. The CDR3 covers 12 residues. Germline V gene lookup returns CDR1 LNHDA and CDR2 SQIVND (reference sequence). With V trimmed by 5 bases and J by 5 bases, 2 bases remained unmatched. The CDR3 DNA reads as TGTGCCAGTAGTCCAGGGGGGACTGAAGCTTTCTTT. It translates to CASSPGGTEAFF.

The chain's CDR3 is CASSFVEGFLSGELFF. The CDR3 coding sequence is TGTGCCAGCTCATTCGTCGAGGGGTTCTTATCCGGGGAGCTGTTTTTT. V and J are TRBV18 and TRBJ2-2; either TRBD1 or TRBD2 may supply D (5 bases each). Germline V CDR1 and CDR2: KGHSH, LQKENI. The CDR3 has 16 residues. V lost 5 bases and J 6 bases, leaving 19 bases between the germline ends.

The chain employs TRBV12-3 or TRBV12-4 and TRBJ1-6, with no clear D. This CDR3 is 12 amino acids long. V was cut by 1 base and J by 9 bases, with 4 bases left in between. CDR3 sequence: CASSLVSSPLHF. CDR3 in DNA: TGTGCCAGCAGTTTAGTCTCTTCACCCCTCCACTTT.

V usage is TRBV28 and J usage is TRBJ1-4, with D perhaps matching TRBD1 (6 bases). V was cut by 5 bases and J by 0 bases, with 13 bases left in between. This CDR3 comprises 16 residues. Per germline, CDR1 MDHEN and CDR2 SYDVKM. The CDR3: CASSLPRGPTNEKLFF. The CDR3 nucleotides are TGTGCCAGCAGTCTACCCCGGGGGCCAACTAATGAAAAACTGTTTTTT.

This clone has a handful of counts. This chain links TRBV4-2 with TRBJ2-7; TRBD1 matches at 8 bases. The CDR3 spans 16 residues. With V trimmed by 0 bases and J by 4 bases, 8 bases remained unmatched. Germline CDR1 and CDR2: LGHNA and YNFKEQ. CDR3 region: CASSQDLGTGSYEQYF. Written as DNA, the CDR3 is TGTGCCAGCAGCCAAGATCTTGGGACAGGATCATACGAGCAGTACTTC.

The rearrangement links TRBV9 to TRBJ1-2; TRBD1 matches at 8 bases. J gave up 6 bases and V 0 bases, and 7 bases lay outside the gene matches. This CDR3 has 15 amino acids. The germline V gene encodes CDR1 SGDLS and CDR2 YYNGEE. DNA for the CDR3: TGTGCCAGCAGCGTAGCTACAGGGGGAAGCGATGGCTACACCTTC. Translating gives CASSVATGGSDGYTF.

The rearrangement joins TRBV19 to TRBJ2-5; D may be TRBD2 (5 bases). The length of the CDR3 is 14 residues. CDR1 and CDR2 (germline): LNHDA, SQIVND (reference sequence). V shed 5 bases and J shed 5 bases, with 15 bases lying between them. The CDR3 spells CASSSRETRETQYF. DNA of the CDR3: TGTGCCAGTAGTTCGAGGGAAACGCGGGAGACCCAGTACTTC.